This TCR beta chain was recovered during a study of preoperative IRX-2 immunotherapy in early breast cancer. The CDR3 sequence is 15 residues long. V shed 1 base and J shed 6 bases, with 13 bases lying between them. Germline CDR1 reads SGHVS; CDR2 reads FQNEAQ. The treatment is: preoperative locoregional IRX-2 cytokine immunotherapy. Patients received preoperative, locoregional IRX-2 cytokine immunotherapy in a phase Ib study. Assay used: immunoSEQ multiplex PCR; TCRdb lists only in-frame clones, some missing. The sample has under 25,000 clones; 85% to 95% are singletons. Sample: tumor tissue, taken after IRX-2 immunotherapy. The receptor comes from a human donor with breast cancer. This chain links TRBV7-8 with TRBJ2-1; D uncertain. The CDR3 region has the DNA TGTGCCAGCAGCTTAGATAGGGCCGCCTTCAATGAGCAGTTCTTC. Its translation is CASSLDRAAFNEQFF.